The clone carrying this T cell receptor beta chain was picked up many times. The antigen is undetermined. The template was RNA from unsorted bulk tissue. The normal lung tissue was taken more than 3 cm from the tumor edge. Newly diagnosed lung cancer patients had thoracic surgery in China, August–late 2014, without prior chemotherapy. The record originates from a study of tumor and adjacent non-tumor tissue in lung cancer. A modified ARM-PCR protocol with three rounds of nested PCR amplified TCRbeta. TCRdb reprocessed the multiplex PCR reads with MiXCR, giving one entry per CDR3 protein. The table shows tens of thousands of distinct CDR3 sequences, with more than 65% occurring only once. Overall study findings and caveats: Compared with tumor, normal lung showed significantly lower TCR diversity. Normal lung showed higher cumulative top 100 clone frequency than tumor.

This sequence was found in a man between 60 and 75 years old with non-small cell lung cancer. Sequencing was performed on distant non-tumor lung tissue.

CDR3 nucleotide sequence: TGTGCCAGCAGCTTAGCCGGGAGTTGGGAGACCCAGTACTTC. Its translation: CASSLAGSWETQYF. The chain employs TRBV7-8 and TRBJ2-5; tentatively, D is TRBD2 (6 bases). Per germline, CDR1 SGHVS and CDR2 FQNEAQ. The length of the CDR3 is 14 residues. The V end lost 0 bases, the J end lost 5 bases, and 10 bases lay between the germline ends.